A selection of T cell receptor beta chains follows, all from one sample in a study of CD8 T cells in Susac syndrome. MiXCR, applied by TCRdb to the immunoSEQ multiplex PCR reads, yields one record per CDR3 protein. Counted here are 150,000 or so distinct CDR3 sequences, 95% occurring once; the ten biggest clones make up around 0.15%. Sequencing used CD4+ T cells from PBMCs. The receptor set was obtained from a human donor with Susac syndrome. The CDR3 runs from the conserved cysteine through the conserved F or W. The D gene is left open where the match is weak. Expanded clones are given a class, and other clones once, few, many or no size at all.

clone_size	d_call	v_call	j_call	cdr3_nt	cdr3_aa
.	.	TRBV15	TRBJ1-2	TGTGCCACCAGCAGAGATAACGTCTATGGCTACACCTTC	CATSRDNVYGYTF
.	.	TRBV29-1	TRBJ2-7	TGCAGCGTTGAAGTTTACACGATCTCCTACGAGCAGTACTTC	CSVEVYTISYEQYF
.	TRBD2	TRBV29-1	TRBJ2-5	TGCAGCGTTGCCGGGACTAGCGGGAGGGCAAAAGAGACCCAGTACTTC	CSVAGTSGRAKETQYF
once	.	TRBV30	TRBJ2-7	TGTGCCTGGATCAGCTCCTACGAGCAGTACTTC	CAWISSYEQYF
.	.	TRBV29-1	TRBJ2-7	TGCAGCGTTGGTTACAGGGAGAGCGAGCAGTACTTC	CSVGYRESEQYF
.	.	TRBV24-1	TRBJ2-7	TGTGCCACCAGCAGACGGGAGACGGAGGAAGTCGAGCAGTACTTC	CATSRRETEEVEQYF
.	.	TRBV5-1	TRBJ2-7	TGCGCCAGCAGCTTGGTTATAGGGAAGCACGAGCAGTACTTC	CASSLVIGKHEQYF
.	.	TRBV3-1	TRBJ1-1	TGTGCCAGCAGCCAAGTGCCCAGCACTGAAGCTTTCTTT	CASSQVPSTEAFF
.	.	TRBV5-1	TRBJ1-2	TGCGCCAGCAGCTTGGGGTCCGGGGGCGCGCGGGGCTACACCTTC	CASSLGSGGARGYTF
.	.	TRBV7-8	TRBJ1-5	TGTGCCACCTCCGGACAGCTTAGCAATCAGCCCCAGCATTTT	CATSGQLSNQPQHF
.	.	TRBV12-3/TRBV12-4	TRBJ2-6	TGTGCCAGCAACCCAGCAGGGGCTGGGGCCAACGTCCTGACTTTC	CASNPAGAGANVLTF
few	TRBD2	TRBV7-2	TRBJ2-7	TGTGCCAGCAGCTCTAGCGGCTACGAGCAGTACTTC	CASSSSGYEQYF
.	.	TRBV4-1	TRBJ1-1	TGCGCCAGCAGCCAAGTAGTTACCTCCCGGACAACGAACACTGAAGCTTTCTTT	CASSQVVTSRTTNTEAFF
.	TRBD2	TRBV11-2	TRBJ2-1	TGTGCCAGCAGCTTAGCGGGGCTAGCGGTAAATGAGCAGTTCTTC	CASSLAGLAVNEQFF
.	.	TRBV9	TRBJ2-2	TGTGCCAGCAGCGTACTCGCGACCGGGGAGCTGTTTTTT	CASSVLATGELFF
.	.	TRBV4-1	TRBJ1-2	TGCGCCAGCAGCCACCCATTAGCAGGGAACGGCTACACCTTC	CASSHPLAGNGYTF
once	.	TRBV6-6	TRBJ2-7	TGTGCCAGCAGTCCGACACCCTTACAGGGCACCGAGCAGTACTTC	CASSPTPLQGTEQYF
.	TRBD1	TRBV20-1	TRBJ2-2	TGCAGTGCAAGACAGGGATCGAACACCGGGGAGCTGTTTTTT	CSARQGSNTGELFF
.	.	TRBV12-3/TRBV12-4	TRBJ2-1	TGTGCCAGCAGTTTTCTTGCTGCACCCAATGAGCAGTTCTTC	CASSFLAAPNEQFF
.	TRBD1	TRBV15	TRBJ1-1	TGTGCCACCAGCAGAGCTGGACAGGGTAGGTCTGAAGCTTTCTTT	CATSRAGQGRSEAFF
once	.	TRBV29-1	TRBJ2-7	TGCAGCGTTGAAGATCCGGGTACCTACGAGCAGTACTTC	CSVEDPGTYEQYF
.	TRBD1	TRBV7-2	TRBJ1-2	TGTGCCAGCAGCTTGGCCGGGACAGGGGGCGGCTACACCTTC	CASSLAGTGGGYTF
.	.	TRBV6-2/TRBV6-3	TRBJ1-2	TGTGCCAGCTCCCTCGGAACAGAGGGAACTGGCTACACCTTC	CASSLGTEGTGYTF
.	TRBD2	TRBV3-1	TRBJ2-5	TGTGCCAGCAGCCCAGGCTTTGCGGGAGGCCTAGAGACCCAGTACTTC	CASSPGFAGGLETQYF